This T cell receptor beta chain originates from a study of blood T cell repertoires in COVID-19. Study details: Acute and convalescent COVID-19 specimens originated in the United States, Italy and Spain. PBMCs, B-cell-depleted T cells, or T cells provided the cDNA or gDNA that made up the material.

Trimming cost V 5 bases and J 7 bases; bases outside gene matches: 20. This CDR3 is built from 21 residues. Germline values: CDR1 SEHNR, CDR2 FQNEAQ (reference sequence). The table lists this clone with a few counts. Original processing methods: Amplification of reference gene primers provided the estimated nucleated cell counts. This table comes from immunoSEQ multiplex PCR, and its TCRdb copy is limited to in-frame clones, with some not included. Clone size and the V and J calls come from that table; the DNA yielded D and trimming. The sample consists of 60,000 or so clones, under 80% of them appearing once.

The source material was peripheral blood. This chain links TRBV7-9 with TRBJ2-1; 16 bases are shared with TRBD2. The clonotype originates from a human donor in a cohort sampled during active COVID-19. The CDR3 coding sequence is TGTGCCAGCAGCAACCCGGCGGGACTAGCGGGGGGGCGGATTCGGTGGAATGAGCAGTTCTTC. Its protein is CASSNPAGLAGGRIRWNEQFF.